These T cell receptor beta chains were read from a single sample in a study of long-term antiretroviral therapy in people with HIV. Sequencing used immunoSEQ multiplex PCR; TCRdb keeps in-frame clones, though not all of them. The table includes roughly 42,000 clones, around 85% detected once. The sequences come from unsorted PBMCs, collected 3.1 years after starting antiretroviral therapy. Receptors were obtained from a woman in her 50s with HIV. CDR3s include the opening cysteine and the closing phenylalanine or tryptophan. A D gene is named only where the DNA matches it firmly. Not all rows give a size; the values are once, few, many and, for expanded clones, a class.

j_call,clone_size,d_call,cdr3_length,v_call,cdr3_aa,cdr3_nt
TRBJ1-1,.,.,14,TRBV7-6,CASSSVGGNTEAFF,TGTGCCAGCAGCTCGGTGGGGGGTAACACTGAAGCTTTCTTT
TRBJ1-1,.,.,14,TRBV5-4,CASSSEGMNTEAFF,TGTGCCAGCAGTTCGGAGGGGATGAACACTGAAGCTTTCTTT
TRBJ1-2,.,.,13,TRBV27,CASSQTGLKGYTF,TGTGCCAGCAGCCAAACAGGGTTGAAAGGCTACACCTTC
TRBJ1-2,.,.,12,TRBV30,CAWTSGKDGYTF,TGTGCCTGGACGTCAGGAAAGGATGGCTACACCTTC
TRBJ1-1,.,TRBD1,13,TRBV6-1,CASSSDRDTEAFF,TGTGCCAGCAGTTCGGACAGGGACACTGAAGCTTTCTTT
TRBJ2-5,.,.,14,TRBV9,CASSKQGTQETQYF,TGTGCCAGCAGCAAACAGGGTACCCAAGAGACCCAGTACTTC
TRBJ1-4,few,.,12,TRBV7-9,CASIGGNEKLFF,TGTGCCAGCATAGGCGGTAATGAAAAACTGTTTTTT
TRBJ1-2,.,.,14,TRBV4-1,CASSQDLRVGGYTF,TGCGCCAGCAGCCAAGATCTCAGGGTTGGTGGCTACACCTTC
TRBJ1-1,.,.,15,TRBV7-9,CASSLYGRDHTEAFF,TGTGCCAGCAGCTTATACGGCAGGGATCACACTGAAGCTTTCTTT
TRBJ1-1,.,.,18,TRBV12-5,CASGWTYPTGTVNTEAFF,TGTGCTAGTGGTTGGACCTACCCCACCGGGACGGTGAACACTGAAGCTTTCTTT
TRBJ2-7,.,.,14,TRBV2,CASSESQAGYEQYF,TGTGCCAGCAGTGAATCCCAGGCAGGATACGAGCAGTACTTC
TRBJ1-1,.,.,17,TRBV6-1,CASSAHLNGPGGTEAFF,TGTGCCAGCAGTGCCCACCTGAACGGACCGGGAGGGACTGAAGCTTTCTTT
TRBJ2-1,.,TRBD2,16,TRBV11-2,CASSFSQGLGDNEQFF,TGTGCCAGCAGCTTTTCTCAGGGACTAGGGGACAATGAGCAGTTCTTC
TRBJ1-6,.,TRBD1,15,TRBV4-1,CASSTTGGNNSPLHF,TGCGCCAGCAGCACAACAGGGGGCAATAATTCACCCCTCCACTTT
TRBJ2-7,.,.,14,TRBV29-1,CSVELRDGPGEQYF,TGCAGCGTTGAGCTAAGGGACGGGCCGGGCGAGCAGTACTTC
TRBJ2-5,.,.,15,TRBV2,CASSEEGRNQETQYF,TGTGCCAGCAGTGAAGAAGGGCGCAACCAAGAGACCCAGTACTTC
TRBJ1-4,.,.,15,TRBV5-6,CASSGGDLGNEKLFF,TGTGCCAGCTCTGGTGGGGATCTCGGTAATGAAAAACTGTTTTTT
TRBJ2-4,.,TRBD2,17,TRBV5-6,CASSYSGGAVTKNIQYF,TGTGCCAGCAGCTACAGCGGGGGCGCTGTGACAAAAAACATTCAGTACTTC
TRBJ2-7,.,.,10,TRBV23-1,CASSPYEQYF,TGCGCCAGCAGTCCCTACGAGCAGTACTTC
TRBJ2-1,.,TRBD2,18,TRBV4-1,CASSHRLAGGPPYNEQFF,TGCGCCAGCAGCCATCGACTAGCGGGGGGGCCCCCCTACAATGAGCAGTTCTTC
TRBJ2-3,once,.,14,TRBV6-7,CASSYSLEVHTQYF,TGTGCCAGCAGTTACTCGCTAGAGGTGCATACGCAGTATTTT
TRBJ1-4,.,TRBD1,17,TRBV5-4,CASSLLGGQGASEKLFF,TGTGCCAGCAGCTTGCTAGGAGGACAGGGGGCCAGTGAAAAACTGTTTTTT
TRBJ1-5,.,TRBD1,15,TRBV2,CASRDRGRGNQPQHF,TGTGCCAGCAGGGACAGGGGTAGGGGCAATCAGCCCCAGCATTTT
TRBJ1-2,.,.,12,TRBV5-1,CASTRGNYGYTF,TGCGCCAGCACGAGGGGGAACTATGGCTACACCTTC
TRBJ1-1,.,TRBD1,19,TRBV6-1,CGSSDGGLDRGWRNTEAFF,TGTGGCAGCAGTGACGGGGGGCTGGACAGGGGCTGGAGAAACACTGAAGCTTTCTTT
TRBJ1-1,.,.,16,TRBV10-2,CASSDGPGHSGTEAFF,TGCGCCAGCAGTGATGGTCCTGGTCACTCAGGGACTGAAGCTTTCTTT
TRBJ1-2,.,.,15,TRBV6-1,CASSELRQLNYGYTF,TGTGCCAGCAGTGAGCTCAGACAGCTGAACTATGGCTACACCTTC
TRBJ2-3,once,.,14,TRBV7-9,CASSLGLAPDTQYF,TGTGCCAGCAGCTTAGGGTTAGCCCCAGATACGCAGTATTTT
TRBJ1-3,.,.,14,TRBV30,CAWSRRSSGNTIYF,TGTGCCTGGAGTAGGAGGTCTTCTGGAAACACCATATATTTT
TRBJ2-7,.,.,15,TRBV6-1,CASSEPGAAPFEQYF,TGTGCCAGCAGTGAACCAGGGGCCGCGCCCTTCGAGCAGTACTTC
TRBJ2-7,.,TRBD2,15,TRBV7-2,CASSLVEGLAYEQYF,TGTGCCAGCAGCTTAGTCGAGGGACTAGCCTACGAGCAGTACTTC
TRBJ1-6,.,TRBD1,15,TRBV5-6,CASSLFQGARSPLHF,TGTGCCAGCAGCTTGTTTCAGGGGGCGCGATCACCCCTCCACTTT
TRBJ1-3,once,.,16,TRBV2,CASTTEGGGSGNTIYF,TGTGCCAGCACCACGGAGGGGGGGGGCTCCGGAAACACCATATATTTT
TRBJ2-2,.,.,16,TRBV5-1,CASSLGPQSDTGELFF,TGCGCCAGCAGCCTCGGCCCCCAGTCAGACACCGGGGAGCTGTTTTTT
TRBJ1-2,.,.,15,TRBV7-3,CASRSPGQVNYGYTF,TGTGCCAGCAGATCCCCGGGGCAGGTCAACTATGGCTACACCTTC
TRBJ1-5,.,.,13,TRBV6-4,CASSVNRDQPQHF,TGTGCCAGCAGTGTCAACAGGGATCAGCCCCAGCATTTT
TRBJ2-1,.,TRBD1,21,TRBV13,CASSILPGQPTRDIPYNEQFF,TGTGCCAGCAGCATACTACCGGGACAGCCAACTCGGGACATTCCTTACAATGAGCAGTTCTTC
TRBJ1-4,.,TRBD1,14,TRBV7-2,CASSGTGFNEKLFF,TGTGCCAGCAGCGGGACAGGATTTAATGAAAAACTGTTTTTT
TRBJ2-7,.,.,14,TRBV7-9,CASSLDQGPYEQYF,TGTGCCAGCAGCTTAGACCAGGGGCCCTACGAGCAGTACTTC
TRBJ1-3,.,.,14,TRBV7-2,CASSLILGGNTIYF,TGTGCCAGCAGCCTTATCTTAGGAGGAAACACCATATATTTT
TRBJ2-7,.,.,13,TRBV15,CATSRDGGWEQYF,TGTGCCACCAGCAGAGATGGAGGGTGGGAGCAGTACTTC
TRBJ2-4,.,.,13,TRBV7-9,CASSFGLSNIQYF,TGTGCCAGCAGCTTCGGTTTATCGAACATTCAGTACTTC
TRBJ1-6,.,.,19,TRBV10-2,CASSRGGASPSTYNSPLHF,TGCGCCAGCTCTCGGGGGGGCGCGTCTCCATCCACCTATAATTCACCCCTCCACTTT
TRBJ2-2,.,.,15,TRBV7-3,CASSLWTPNTGELFF,TGTGCCAGCAGCTTATGGACACCTAACACCGGGGAGCTGTTTTTT
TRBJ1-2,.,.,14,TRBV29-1,CSVEDHYTNYGYTF,TGCAGCGTTGAAGATCACTACACCAACTATGGCTACACCTTC